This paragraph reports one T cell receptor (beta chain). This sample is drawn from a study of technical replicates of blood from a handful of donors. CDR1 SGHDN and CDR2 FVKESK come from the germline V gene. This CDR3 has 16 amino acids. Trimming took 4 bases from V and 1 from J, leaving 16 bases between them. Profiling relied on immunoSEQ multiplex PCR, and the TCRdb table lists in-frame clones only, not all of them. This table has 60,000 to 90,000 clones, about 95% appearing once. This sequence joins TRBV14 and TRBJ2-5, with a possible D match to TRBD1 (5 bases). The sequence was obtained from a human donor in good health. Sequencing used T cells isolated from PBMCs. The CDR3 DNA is TGTGCCAGCAGCCGTTTTGTCGTGACAGCCCAAGAGACCCAGTACTTC. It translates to CASSRFVVTAQETQYF.